A selection of T cell receptor beta chains follows, all from one sample in a study of blood T cell repertoires in COVID-19. Sequenced by immunoSEQ multiplex PCR; TCRdb stores in-frame clones only, minus some. This table has about 670,000 clones, approximately 90% appearing once. Specimen: peripheral blood. Receptor source: a young woman with acute or convalescent COVID-19. CDR3s include the opening cysteine and the closing phenylalanine or tryptophan. D genes are given only for firm matches. Size values are once, few and many counts, or a class for expanded clones, and some rows have none.

j_gene: TRBJ2-1
d_gene: NA
v_gene: TRBV6-4
abundance: NA
CDR3nt: TGTGCCAGCAGTTTTTTCACAGGAGCTTCCTACAATGAGCAGTTCTTC
CDR3aa: CASSFFTGASYNEQFF

j_gene: TRBJ1-2
d_gene: NA
v_gene: TRBV3-1/TRBV3-2
abundance: NA
CDR3nt: TGTGCCAGCAGCCAACAATTGACACCTAACTATGGCTACACCTTC
CDR3aa: CASSQQLTPNYGYTF

j_gene: TRBJ1-1
d_gene: TRBD1
v_gene: TRBV7-3
abundance: few
CDR3nt: TGTGCCAGCAGCCAGGGGGACACTGAAGCTTTCTTT
CDR3aa: CASSQGDTEAFF

j_gene: TRBJ2-3
d_gene: TRBD2
v_gene: TRBV5-1
abundance: NA
CDR3nt: TGCGCCAGCAGCCCTCCGACGGGGGGTGGGAATACGCAGTATTTT
CDR3aa: CASSPPTGGGNTQYF

j_gene: TRBJ2-6
d_gene: TRBD2
v_gene: TRBV19
abundance: NA
CDR3nt: TGTGCCAGTAGTTTACTAGCGGGGGGAACTGGGGCCAACGTCCTGACTTTC
CDR3aa: CASSLLAGGTGANVLTF

j_gene: TRBJ1-1
d_gene: NA
v_gene: TRBV5-1
abundance: NA
CDR3nt: TGCGCCAGCAGCTTGGGTCCCCAGGGGAACACTGAAGCTTTCTTT
CDR3aa: CASSLGPQGNTEAFF

j_gene: TRBJ1-1
d_gene: NA
v_gene: TRBV24-1
abundance: NA
CDR3nt: TGTGCCACCAGTGATTTGGGGGGCTTTGAAGCTTTCTTT
CDR3aa: CATSDLGGFEAFF

j_gene: TRBJ1-2
d_gene: TRBD1
v_gene: TRBV6-6
abundance: NA
CDR3nt: TGTGCCGGCCTTAGACAGGGCCCAGGGGCCAACTATGGCTACACCTTC
CDR3aa: CAGLRQGPGANYGYTF

j_gene: TRBJ1-1
d_gene: TRBD1
v_gene: TRBV18
abundance: NA
CDR3nt: TGTGCCAGCTCGCTACAGGGGGCGCGAGAAGCTTTCTTT
CDR3aa: CASSLQGAREAFF

j_gene: TRBJ1-3
d_gene: NA
v_gene: TRBV30
abundance: NA
CDR3nt: TGTGCCTGGAGTGTAAATTCCTTCTCTGGAAACACCATATATTTT
CDR3aa: CAWSVNSFSGNTIYF

j_gene: TRBJ1-1
d_gene: TRBD1
v_gene: TRBV6-1
abundance: NA
CDR3nt: TGTGCCAGCAGTGAATCAGGGACAGGAGTAAGGGCTGAAGCTTTCTTT
CDR3aa: CASSESGTGVRAEAFF

j_gene: TRBJ1-3
d_gene: TRBD1
v_gene: TRBV7-3
abundance: NA
CDR3nt: TGTGCCAGCAGCCCCGGACAGGGACAGACTGGAAACACCATATATTTT
CDR3aa: CASSPGQGQTGNTIYF

j_gene: TRBJ2-7
d_gene: NA
v_gene: TRBV23-1
abundance: NA
CDR3nt: TGCGCCAGCACTACCCCACGGGTGGGGCAGTACTTC
CDR3aa: CASTTPRVGQYF

j_gene: TRBJ1-6
d_gene: TRBD1
v_gene: TRBV27
abundance: NA
CDR3nt: TGTGCCAGCAGTTTACGGGGACAGAATTCACCCCTCCACTTT
CDR3aa: CASSLRGQNSPLHF

j_gene: TRBJ1-2
d_gene: NA
v_gene: TRBV6-5
abundance: once
CDR3nt: TGTGCCAGCAGTCGTTCGTCTTCTTGGAGATATGGCTACACCTTC
CDR3aa: CASSRSSSWRYGYTF

j_gene: TRBJ1-4
d_gene: TRBD1
v_gene: TRBV19
abundance: NA
CDR3nt: TGTGCCAGTAGTATACGGGACAGGGGGCGCGAAAAACTGTTTTTT
CDR3aa: CASSIRDRGREKLFF

j_gene: TRBJ2-2
d_gene: TRBD1
v_gene: TRBV13
abundance: NA
CDR3nt: TGTGCCAGCAGCTTGGAAGCAGGGACAGCGAACACCGGGGAGCTGTTTTTT
CDR3aa: CASSLEAGTANTGELFF

j_gene: TRBJ1-1
d_gene: NA
v_gene: TRBV5-1
abundance: NA
CDR3nt: TGCGCCAGCAGCTTGGCACCAACAGGGAACACTGAAGCTTTCTTT
CDR3aa: CASSLAPTGNTEAFF

j_gene: TRBJ2-1
d_gene: NA
v_gene: TRBV18
abundance: NA
CDR3nt: TGTGCCAGCTCACCGGGGGGTGATGAGCAGTTCTTC
CDR3aa: CASSPGGDEQFF

j_gene: TRBJ1-1
d_gene: TRBD1
v_gene: TRBV3-1/TRBV3-2
abundance: NA
CDR3nt: TGTGCCAGCAGCAAACGGGGACAGGGGGACGCTGAAGCTTTCTTT
CDR3aa: CASSKRGQGDAEAFF

j_gene: TRBJ1-5
d_gene: NA
v_gene: TRBV19
abundance: NA
CDR3nt: TGTGCCAGTAGTATTACGGGGTTTGTGGATCAGCCCCAGCATTTT
CDR3aa: CASSITGFVDQPQHF

j_gene: TRBJ1-2
d_gene: NA
v_gene: TRBV7-9
abundance: NA
CDR3nt: TGTGCCAGCAGCTTCCGTGGGGAGGACTATGGCTACACCTTC
CDR3aa: CASSFRGEDYGYTF

j_gene: TRBJ2-1
d_gene: NA
v_gene: TRBV29-1
abundance: NA
CDR3nt: TGCAGCGTTGAAGATCTTAGGACAGATGAGCAGTTCTTC
CDR3aa: CSVEDLRTDEQFF

j_gene: TRBJ1-1
d_gene: NA
v_gene: TRBV5-1
abundance: few
CDR3nt: TGCGCCAGCAGCTTGGTGGCAGGGGTAACTGAAGCTTTCTTT
CDR3aa: CASSLVAGVTEAFF

j_gene: TRBJ2-1
d_gene: NA
v_gene: TRBV19
abundance: NA
CDR3nt: TGTGCCAGTAGTATAGATCGGGTGGGTTACAATGAGCAGTTCTTC
CDR3aa: CASSIDRVGYNEQFF

j_gene: TRBJ2-3
d_gene: NA
v_gene: TRBV4-1
abundance: NA
CDR3nt: TGCGCCAGCAGCCAAGTTACAGGGACAGATACGCAGTATTTT
CDR3aa: CASSQVTGTDTQYF

j_gene: TRBJ2-5
d_gene: TRBD2
v_gene: TRBV5-1
abundance: NA
CDR3nt: TGCGCCAGCAGCAAACTAGCGGGGCAACAAGAGACCCAGTACTTC
CDR3aa: CASSKLAGQQETQYF

j_gene: TRBJ2-7
d_gene: NA
v_gene: TRBV19
abundance: NA
CDR3nt: TGTGCCAGTAGTATAGGGCGGGCAGGGAGGAAGCACGAGCAGTACTTC
CDR3aa: CASSIGRAGRKHEQYF

j_gene: TRBJ1-3
d_gene: TRBD1
v_gene: TRBV29-1
abundance: NA
CDR3nt: TGCAGCGTTGGATATTTGGGACAGGGCGCTGGAAACACCATATATTTT
CDR3aa: CSVGYLGQGAGNTIYF

j_gene: TRBJ2-2
d_gene: NA
v_gene: TRBV19
abundance: few
CDR3nt: TGTGCCAGTATACGGGGAACCGGGGAGCTGTTTTTT
CDR3aa: CASIRGTGELFF